Described below is a single T cell receptor (beta chain) sequence and its context. Its target is not known. TCRdb's copy holds only in-frame clones and misses some; the assay was immunoSEQ multiplex PCR. The table includes under 95,000 clones, roughly 90% detected once. This specimen comes from a study of T cell responses to AZD1222 COVID-19 vaccine. Study-wide results and limits: Regions 160-218 and 743-854 dominated among vaccine-associated CD4 TCRs spanning spike. Repertoires were obtained solely post-peak T cell response. Among the donors, most were white British and more were female, and clonal diversity was possibly underestimated.

This CDR3 comprises 12 residues. Trimming cost V 4 bases and J 8 bases, with 8 bases left between them. The TCR sequence derives from an adult in good health. The chain couples TRBV12-3 or TRBV12-4 to TRBJ1-4; the D is unclear. Here the sequenced sample was peripheral blood, taken on day 0 of AZD1222 vaccination. CDR3 in amino acids: CASSSWREKLFF. The CDR3, as DNA: TGTGCCAGCAGTTCCTGGAGGGAAAAACTGTTTTTT.